A single TCR beta chain is shown here with its context. The antigen it recognizes is unknown. No clone much larger than this one lies a single base away; base qualities are absent. The sample comes from a study of T cell changes during pregnancy in multiple sclerosis (dated by TCRdb to about 2019). Describing the broader study: Changes in the T cell repertoire over the course of pregnancy were examined in this study in women with multiple sclerosis.

To prepare the library, the immunoSEQ multiplex PCR assay was applied. Entries here come from immuneACCESS through TCRdb and include only in-frame sequences with V and J called. Some clones fail to appear in such tables; in the studies checked, an unresolved V gene covers under half of the shortfall, and the cause of the remainder is unknown. Across this sample there are approximately 65,000 clones, with about 90% seen only once. The top ten clones comprise less than 1.5% of the sample. The CDR3 measures 13 amino acids from cysteine to phenylalanine. The retained sequence is limited to the CDR3, 39 bases, with the frame set at the first base. CDR1 and CDR2 are drawn from the germline V gene (reference sequence): SGHNT, YYREEE. V drops 4 bases and J drops 9 bases, leaving 16 bases in between.

The material sequenced was peripheral blood, taken in the third trimester of pregnancy. The rearranged segments are TRBV5-4 and TRBJ1-1; the D gene is not confidently resolved. The receptor's source is a female donor in good health, enrolled as a control in a pregnancy study. In nucleotides, the sequence is TGTGCCAGCAGCACGGAGAGTCAGTACAAAGCTTTCTTT. The resulting protein is CASSTESQYKAFF.